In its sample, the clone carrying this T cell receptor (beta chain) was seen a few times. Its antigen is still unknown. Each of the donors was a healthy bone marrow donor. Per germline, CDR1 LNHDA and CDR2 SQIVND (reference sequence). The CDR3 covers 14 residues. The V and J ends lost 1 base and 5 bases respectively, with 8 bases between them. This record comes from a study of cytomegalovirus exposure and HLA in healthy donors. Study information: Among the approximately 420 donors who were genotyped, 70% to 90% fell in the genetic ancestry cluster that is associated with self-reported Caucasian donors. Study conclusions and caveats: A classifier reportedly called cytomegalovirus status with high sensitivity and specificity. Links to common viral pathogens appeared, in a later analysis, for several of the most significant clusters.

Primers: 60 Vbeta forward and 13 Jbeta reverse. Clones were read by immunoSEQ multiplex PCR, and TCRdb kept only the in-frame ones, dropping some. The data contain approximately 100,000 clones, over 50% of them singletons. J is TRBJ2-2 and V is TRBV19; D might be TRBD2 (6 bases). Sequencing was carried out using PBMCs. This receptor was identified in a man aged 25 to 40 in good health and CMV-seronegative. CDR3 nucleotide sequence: TGTGCCAGTAGTATAGTGGGAGGAACCGGGGAGCTGTTTTTT. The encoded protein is CASSIVGGTGELFF.